The following is a TCR beta chain sequence with its context. Profiled with immunoSEQ multiplex PCR; TCRdb holds only in-frame clones, not every one. The data show some 29,000 clones, more than 75% seen once. The germline V gene has CDR1 MNHEY and CDR2 SVGAGI. V shed 0 bases and J shed 4 bases, with 6 bases lying between them. This CDR3 region has 13 residues. The data were obtained in a study of OX40 agonist ivuxolimab in advanced cancers. This sequence was found in an adult with an advanced solid tumor such as melanoma, head and neck, liver or kidney cancer. The sequences come from CD4+ or CD8+ T cells sorted from blood, collected in a trial of the OX40 agonist ivuxolimab. J is TRBJ1-1 and V is TRBV6-5; D ambiguous. In DNA form, the CDR3 reads TGTGCCAGCAGTTACTCAGCGGTCACTGAAGCTTTCTTT. It encodes CASSYSAVTEAFF.